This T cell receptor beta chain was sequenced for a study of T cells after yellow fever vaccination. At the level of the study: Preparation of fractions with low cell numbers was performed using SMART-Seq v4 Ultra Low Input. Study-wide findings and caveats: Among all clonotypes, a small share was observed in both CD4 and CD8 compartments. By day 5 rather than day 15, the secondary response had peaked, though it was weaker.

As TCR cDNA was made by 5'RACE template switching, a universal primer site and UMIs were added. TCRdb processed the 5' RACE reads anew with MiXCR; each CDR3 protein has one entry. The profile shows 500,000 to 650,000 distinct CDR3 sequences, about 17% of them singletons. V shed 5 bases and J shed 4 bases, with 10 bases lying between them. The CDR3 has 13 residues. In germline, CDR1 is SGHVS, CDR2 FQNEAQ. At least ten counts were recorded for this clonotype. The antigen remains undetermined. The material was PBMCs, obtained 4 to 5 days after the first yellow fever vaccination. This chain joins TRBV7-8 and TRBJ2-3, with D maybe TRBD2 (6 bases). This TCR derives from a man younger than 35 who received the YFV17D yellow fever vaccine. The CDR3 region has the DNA TGTGCCAGCAGCCTCCCGGGGGCAGATACGCAGTATTTT. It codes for CASSLPGADTQYF.